The next 5 T cell receptor beta chains were all read from a single sample in a study of regulatory T cells in long-lasting Graves disease. TCR beta libraries were built with iRepertoire HTBI primers and Arm-PCR of CDR3 regions. TCRdb called the multiplex PCR reads again in MiXCR, with one record for every CDR3 protein. The data contain 600,000 to 800,000 distinct CDR3 sequences, 30% of them singletons. The time point was: persistent/refractory GD, antithyroid drugs over 5 years with positive TRAb. From RNA extracted from PBMCs, the TCR library was made. Specimen: peripheral blood mononuclear cells (PBMCs), collected when the disease was refractory, from a patient treated with antithyroid drugs. These receptors were taken from a female donor with Graves disease.

The chain couples TRBV20-1 to TRBJ1-2, with unresolved D. This CDR3 has 13 residues. Trimming removed 2 bases from V and 8 bases from J, with 15 bases in between. Per germline, CDR1 DFQATT and CDR2 SNEGSKA (reference sequence). As DNA, the CDR3 is TGCAGTGCTAGAAGGCCCCTGGCGGGGGGCTACACCTTC. Its translation: CSARRPLAGGYTF.

The rearrangement joins TRBV5-1 to TRBJ2-7; 7 bases fit TRBD2. J lost 7 bases, V lost 1 base, and 17 bases had no gene match. The germline CDR1 and CDR2 sequences are SGHRS and YFSETQ. The CDR3 has 17 residues. The CDR3 sequence: CASSLKSRESPGGEQYF. The CDR3 nucleotides are TGCGCCAGCAGCTTGAAGTCGCGGGAGAGCCCTGGGGGTGAGCAGTACTTC.

This clonotype was seen a single time. A much larger clone is a single base away; this may be a read error. The genes are TRBV10-3 and TRBJ1-6; D gene ambiguous. The V gene lost 10 bases and the J gene lost 6 bases, with 19 bases spanning the gap. Germline V CDR1 and CDR2: ENHRY, SYGVKD. The CDR3 runs 15 residues. The CDR3 sequence is CASTDGVSGNSPLHF. The CDR3 DNA reads as TGTGCCAGCACTGACGGGGTTAGCGGTAATTCACCCCTCCACTTT.

This sequence joins TRBV19 and TRBJ1-1; D gene ambiguous. Trimming shortened V by 0 bases and J by 5 bases, and 16 bases separated the two germline ends. CDR1 LNHDA and CDR2 SQIVND come from the germline V gene (reference sequence). The CDR3 contains 16 residues. The CDR3 DNA follows: TGTGCCAGTAGTATAGACCTTCTGCAAGGAGTTACTGAAGCTTTCTTT. Encoded protein: CASSIDLLQGVTEAFF.

This clonotype appeared a few times. The DNA for the CDR3 is TGTGCCTGGAGTGTACAGGAGGGCGCTGAAGCTTTCTTT. Protein sequence: CAWSVQEGAEAFF. This chain connects TRBV30 to TRBJ1-1; perhaps TRBD1 as D (5 bases). The CDR3 extends over 13 amino acids. Per the germline V gene, CDR1 is GTSNPN and CDR2 is SVGIG (reference sequence). V was shortened by 0 bases and J by 6 bases, with 11 bases between the two germline ends.